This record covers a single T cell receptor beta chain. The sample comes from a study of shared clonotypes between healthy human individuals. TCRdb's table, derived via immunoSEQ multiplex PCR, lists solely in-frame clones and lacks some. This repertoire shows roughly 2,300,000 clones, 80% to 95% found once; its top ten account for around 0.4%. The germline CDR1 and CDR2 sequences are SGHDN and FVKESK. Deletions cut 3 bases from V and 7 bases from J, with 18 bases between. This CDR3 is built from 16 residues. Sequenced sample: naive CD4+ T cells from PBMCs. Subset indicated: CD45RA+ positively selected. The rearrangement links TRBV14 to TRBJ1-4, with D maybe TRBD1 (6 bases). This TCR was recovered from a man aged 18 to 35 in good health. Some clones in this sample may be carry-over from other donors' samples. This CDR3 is CASSQRSAGAREKLFF. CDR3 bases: TGTGCCAGCAGCCAGCGATCTGCAGGGGCACGTGAAAAACTGTTTTTT.